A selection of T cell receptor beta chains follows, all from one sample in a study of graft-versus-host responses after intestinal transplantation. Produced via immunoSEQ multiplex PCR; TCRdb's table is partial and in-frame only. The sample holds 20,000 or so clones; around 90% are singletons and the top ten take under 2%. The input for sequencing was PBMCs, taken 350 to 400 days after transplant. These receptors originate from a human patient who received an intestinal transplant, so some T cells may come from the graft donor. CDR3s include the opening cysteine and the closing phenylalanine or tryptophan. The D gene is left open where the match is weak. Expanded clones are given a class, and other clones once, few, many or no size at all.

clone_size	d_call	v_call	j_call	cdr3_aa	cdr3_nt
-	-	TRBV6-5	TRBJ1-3	CASSYRDNSGNTIYF	TGTGCCAGCAGTTACCGGGACAACTCTGGAAACACCATATATTTT
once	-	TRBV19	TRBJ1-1	CASTRLDTEAFF	TGTGCCAGTACCCGATTGGACACTGAAGCTTTCTTT
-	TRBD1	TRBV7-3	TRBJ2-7	CASSPDRASYEQYF	TGTGCCAGCAGCCCGGACAGGGCCTCCTACGAGCAGTACTTC
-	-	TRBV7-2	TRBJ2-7	CASSSRGIRGLSYEQYF	TGTGCCAGCAGCTCTAGAGGGATCAGGGGCCTCTCCTACGAGCAGTACTTC
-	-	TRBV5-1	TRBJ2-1	CASSEGTYNEQFF	TGCGCCAGCAGCGAAGGGACTTACAATGAGCAGTTCTTC
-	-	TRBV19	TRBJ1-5	CASSQLRAINQPQHF	TGTGCCAGTAGTCAGCTGAGGGCTATCAATCAGCCCCAGCATTTT
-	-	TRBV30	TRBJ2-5	CAWSDRSQETQYF	TGTGCCTGGAGCGACAGGAGCCAAGAGACCCAGTACTTC
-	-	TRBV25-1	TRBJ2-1	CASSEYGDSLHNEQFF	TGTGCCAGCAGTGAATATGGGGACTCCCTCCACAATGAGCAGTTCTTC
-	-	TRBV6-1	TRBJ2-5	CASSVGRFQETQYF	TGTGCCAGCAGTGTTGGACGTTTCCAAGAGACCCAGTACTTC
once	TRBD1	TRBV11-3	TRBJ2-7	CASSLVPRGRDRVYEQYF	TGTGCCAGCAGCTTAGTTCCTAGGGGGCGGGACAGGGTGTACGAGCAGTACTTC
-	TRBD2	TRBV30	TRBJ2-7	CAWSLVAGGCEQYF	TGTGCCTGGAGTTTAGTAGCGGGAGGGTGCGAGCAGTACTTC
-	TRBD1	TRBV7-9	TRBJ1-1	CASSSGGETEAFF	TGTGCCAGCAGCTCAGGGGGCGAGACTGAAGCTTTCTTT
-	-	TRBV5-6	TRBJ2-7	CASSPPGGYYEQYF	TGTGCCAGCAGCCCGCCAGGGGGGTACTACGAGCAGTACTTC
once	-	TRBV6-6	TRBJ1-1	CASSPRAGEAFF	TGTGCCAGCAGTCCCCGGGCAGGTGAAGCTTTCTTT
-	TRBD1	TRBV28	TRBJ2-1	CASSPDRGPPYNEQFF	TGTGCCAGCAGTCCGGACAGGGGGCCGCCCTACAATGAGCAGTTCTTC
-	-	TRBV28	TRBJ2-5	CASSLIGDKTQYF	TGTGCCAGCAGTTTAATAGGGGATAAGACCCAGTACTTC
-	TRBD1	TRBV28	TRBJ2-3	CASSLAGQALAGDTQYF	TGTGCCAGCAGTTTAGCGGGACAGGCCCTCGCGGGGGATACGCAGTATTTT
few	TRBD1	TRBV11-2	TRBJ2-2	CASTPGGRGELFF	TGTGCCAGCACCCCAGGGGGCAGGGGGGAGCTGTTTTTT
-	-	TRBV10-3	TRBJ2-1	CAISESRQDEQFF	TGTGCCATCAGTGAGTCGAGACAGGATGAGCAGTTCTTC
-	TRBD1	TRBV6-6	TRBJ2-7	CASSYSTGGYEQYF	TGTGCCAGCAGTTACTCGACAGGGGGCTACGAGCAGTACTTC
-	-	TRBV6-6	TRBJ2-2	CASSHLNTGELFF	TGTGCCAGCAGTCATCTAAACACCGGGGAGCTGTTTTTT
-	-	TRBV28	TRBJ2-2	CASSLLASTGELFF	TGTGCCAGCAGTCTGCTAGCGAGCACCGGGGAGCTGTTTTTT
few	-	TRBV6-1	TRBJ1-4	CASSEQQGRDEKLFF	TGTGCCAGCAGTGAGCAACAGGGTAGAGATGAAAAACTGTTTTTT
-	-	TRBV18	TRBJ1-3	CASSPIPPGELSENTIYF	TGTGCCAGCTCACCAATCCCTCCGGGGGAGCTGTCTGAAAACACCATATATTTT
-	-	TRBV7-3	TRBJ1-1	CASSLSPRIPQENTEAFF	TGTGCCAGCAGCTTATCCCCACGAATACCACAGGAGAACACTGAAGCTTTCTTT
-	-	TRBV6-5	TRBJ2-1	CASSYSVSGDDEQFF	TGTGCCAGCAGTTACTCTGTTTCAGGGGACGATGAGCAGTTCTTC
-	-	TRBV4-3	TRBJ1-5	CASSQSYSNQPQHF	TGCGCCAGCAGCCAAAGCTATAGCAATCAGCCCCAGCATTTT
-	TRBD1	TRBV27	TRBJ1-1	CASSLGQGTAEAFF	TGTGCCAGCAGTTTGGGACAGGGGACCGCTGAAGCTTTCTTT
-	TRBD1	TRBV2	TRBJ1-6	CASSRQGRESPLHF	TGTGCCAGCAGTCGACAGGGGAGGGAGTCACCCCTCCACTTT
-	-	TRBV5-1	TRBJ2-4	CASSLASKNIQYF	TGCGCCAGCAGCTTGGCCAGCAAAAACATTCAGTACTTC
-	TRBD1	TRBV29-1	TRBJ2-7	CSVVDLGTGTYEQYF	TGCAGCGTGGTGGATTTGGGGACAGGGACCTACGAGCAGTACTTC
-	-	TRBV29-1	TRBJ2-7	CSVLQGTHEQYF	TGCAGCGTTCTCCAGGGGACCCACGAGCAGTACTTC
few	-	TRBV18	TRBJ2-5	CASSSGGTNFQETQYF	TGTGCCAGCTCATCTGGGGGCACTAACTTCCAAGAGACCCAGTACTTC
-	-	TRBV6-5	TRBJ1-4	CASSGDGEKLFF	TGTGCCAGCTCCGGGGACGGGGAAAAACTGTTTTTT
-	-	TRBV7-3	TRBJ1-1	CASSLTGNMNTEAFF	TGTGCCAGCAGCTTAACCGGGAACATGAACACTGAAGCTTTCTTT
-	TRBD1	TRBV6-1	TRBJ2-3	CASSEGRGQGPTDTQYF	TGTGCCAGCAGTGAAGGCCGAGGACAGGGGCCAACAGATACGCAGTATTTT
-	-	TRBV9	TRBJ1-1	CASSVDRINTEAFF	TGTGCCAGCAGCGTAGACAGGATCAACACTGAAGCTTTCTTT
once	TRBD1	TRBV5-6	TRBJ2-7	CASSLDRQGPYEQYF	TGTGCCAGCAGCTTGGATAGACAGGGCCCCTACGAGCAGTACTTC
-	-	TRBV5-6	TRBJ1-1	CASSLFGTKNTEAFF	TGTGCCAGCAGCCTTTTCGGGACAAAGAACACTGAAGCTTTCTTT
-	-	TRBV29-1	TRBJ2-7	CSVRNRVLGEQYF	TGCAGCGTTAGGAATAGGGTCCTGGGCGAGCAGTACTTC
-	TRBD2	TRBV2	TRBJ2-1	CASSDRGRGGAYNEQFF	TGTGCCAGCAGTGATAGGGGGCGCGGGGGGGCCTACAATGAGCAGTTCTTC
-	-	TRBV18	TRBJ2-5	CASGAREETQYF	TGTGCCAGCGGGGCGAGGGAAGAGACCCAGTACTTC
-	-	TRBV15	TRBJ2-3	CATSRDGAIRGTDTQYF	TGTGCCACCAGCAGAGATGGGGCCATCCGCGGCACAGATACGCAGTATTTT
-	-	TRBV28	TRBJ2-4	CASSGTLQAKNIQYF	TGTGCCAGCAGTGGGACATTGCAAGCCAAAAACATTCAGTACTTC
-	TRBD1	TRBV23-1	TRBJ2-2	CASAKTGVNTGELFF	TGCGCCAGCGCGAAGACAGGGGTGAACACCGGGGAGCTGTTTTTT
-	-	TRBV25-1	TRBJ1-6	CASSGGGSSYNSPLHF	TGTGCCAGCAGTGGGGGGGGAAGCTCCTATAATTCACCCCTCCACTTT
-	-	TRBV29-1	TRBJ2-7	CSVEEKGGSYEQYF	TGCAGCGTTGAAGAAAAGGGCGGATCCTACGAGCAGTACTTC
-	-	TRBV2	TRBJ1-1	CASKANGVGTEAFF	TGTGCCAGCAAGGCGAACGGGGTAGGCACTGAAGCTTTCTTT
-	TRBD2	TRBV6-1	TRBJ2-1	CASSAIAGPYNEQFF	TGTGCCAGCAGTGCCATAGCGGGGCCCTACAATGAGCAGTTCTTC
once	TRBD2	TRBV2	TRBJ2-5	CASSPDLAEQETQYF	TGTGCCAGCAGTCCGGACCTAGCGGAACAAGAGACCCAGTACTTC
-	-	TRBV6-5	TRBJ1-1	CASSYGQGNMGTEAFF	TGTGCCAGCAGTTACGGGCAGGGAAATATGGGCACTGAAGCTTTCTTT
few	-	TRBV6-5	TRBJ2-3	CASRLAEQVTDTQYF	TGTGCCAGCAGGTTAGCGGAACAAGTCACAGATACGCAGTATTTT
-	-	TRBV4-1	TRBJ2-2	CASSQAPLGGELFF	TGCGCCAGCAGCCAAGCCCCATTGGGAGGGGAGCTGTTTTTT
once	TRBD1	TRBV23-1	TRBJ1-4	CASSPHGTGDGVGEKLFF	TGCGCCAGCAGTCCCCACGGGACAGGGGACGGGGTAGGAGAAAAACTGTTTTTT
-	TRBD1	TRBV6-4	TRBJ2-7	CASSEGTGEQYF	TGTGCCAGCAGTGAGGGGACAGGGGAGCAGTACTTC
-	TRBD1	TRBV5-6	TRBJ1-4	CASSAPGTGSEKLFF	TGTGCCAGCAGCGCCCCCGGGACAGGGAGTGAAAAACTGTTTTTT
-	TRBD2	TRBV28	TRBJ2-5	CASSFKSGGRETQYF	TGTGCCAGCAGTTTTAAATCGGGGGGGAGAGAGACCCAGTACTTC
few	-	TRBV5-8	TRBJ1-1	CASSLASGTEAFF	TGTGCCAGCAGCTTGGCCTCAGGGACTGAAGCTTTCTTT
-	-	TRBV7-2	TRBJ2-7	CASSLWSQLVHEQYF	TGTGCCAGCAGCTTATGGTCCCAGCTTGTCCACGAGCAGTACTTC
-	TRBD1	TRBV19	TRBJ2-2	CASLPPGQGLRGGELFF	TGTGCCAGCCTCCCCCCGGGACAGGGGCTTCGTGGGGGGGAGCTGTTTTTT